This TCR beta chain was captured by sequencing in a study of cytomegalovirus exposure and HLA in healthy donors. Study summary: Falling in the Caucasian-associated ancestry cluster were approximately 86% of 398 genotyped donors.

The PCR ran on 60 Vbeta and 13 Jbeta primers. The data were produced by immunoSEQ multiplex PCR, yet TCRdb's version contains in-frame clones alone and is incomplete. The sample yields about 120,000 clones, over 70% seen once. Worth noting for this clone: Its target is unknown.

The ends were cut back, 8 bases at V and 0 bases at J, with 8 bases in the middle. The CDR3 is made up of 13 amino acids. Germline CDR1 and CDR2: MDHEN and SYDVKM. General study points: Fewer than 200 TCR beta chains were listed as cytomegalovirus-associated. Most of the TCR beta V segments (in an earlier analysis) were productive either about 87% or about 30% of the time.

Material for sequencing was PBMCs. The clonotype was recovered from a woman in her 40s in good health and CMV-seropositive. The chain combines TRBV28 with TRBJ2-1, with D perhaps TRBD2 (6 bases). CDR3 sequence: CASGRRSYNEQFF. The CDR3 nucleotides read TGTGCCAGCGGGAGGCGCTCCTACAATGAGCAGTTCTTC.